The 6 T cell receptor beta chains presented below share a single source sample, sequenced in a study of shared clonotypes between healthy human individuals. The naive CD8 fraction comprised CD45RO-negative cells positively selected for CCR7 and excluded terminally differentiated effector memory CD45RA+ cells. Assay used: immunoSEQ multiplex PCR; TCRdb lists only in-frame clones, some missing. Of under 1 million clones in the sample, roughly 96% were seen once. Input material: naive CD8+ T cells sorted from blood. These receptors were collected from a man aged 25-45 years in good health.

The chain combines TRBV6-5 with TRBJ1-2; D ambiguous. V was clipped by 3 bases and J by 6 bases, with 11 bases between them. This CDR3 contains 13 residues. CDR1 is MNHEY, CDR2 SVGAGI, per germline. The CDR3 DNA sequence: TGTGCCAGCAGTTATTTACAGCTTGATGGCTACACCTTC. Amino acid sequence: CASSYLQLDGYTF.

The rearrangement joins TRBV27 to TRBJ2-7; the D gene is possibly TRBD1 (6 bases). The J call is uncertain, as TRBJ2-5 better fits the DNA end. The germline gives CDR1 MNHEY, CDR2 SMNVEV (reference sequence). The CDR3 runs 13 residues. CDR3 residues: CASSLADRTTQYF. CDR3 coding DNA: TGTGCCAGCAGTTTAGCGGACAGAACGACCCAGTACTTC.

This chain connects TRBV6-1 to TRBJ2-1, with D possibly matching TRBD1 (7 bases). This CDR3 has 14 amino acids. V was pared by 6 bases and J by 3 bases, with 12 bases between. The germline V gene encodes CDR1 MNHNS and CDR2 SASEGT. The DNA for the CDR3 is TGTGCCAGCAGCCAGGGGGGAGACTACAATGAGCAGTTCTTC. This encodes CASSQGGDYNEQFF.

The rearrangement links TRBV5-4 to TRBJ2-7; D not certain. Trimming took off 3 bases at V and 2 bases at J, with 9 bases between the two ends. The germline V gene encodes CDR1 SGHNT and CDR2 YYREEE (reference sequence). This CDR3 is built from 13 residues. The CDR3 protein is CASSWAPTYEQYF. The CDR3 DNA reads as TGTGCCAGCAGCTGGGCTCCGACCTACGAGCAGTACTTC.

This rearrangement joins TRBV20-1 to TRBJ2-1; D ambiguous. CDR1 DFQATT and CDR2 SNEGSKA come from the germline V gene (reference sequence). V gave up 1 base and J gave up 10 bases, with 8 bases separating them. This CDR3 comprises 11 residues. CDR3 coding DNA: TGCAGTGCTAGAGTGCGCCGGGAGCAGTTCTTC. Translation gives CSARVRREQFF.

Concerning this clone itself: Other DNA sequences in this sample translate to the same CDR3. This chain joins TRBV7-9 and TRBJ2-2; no clear D. V dropped 6 bases and J dropped 2 bases, with 7 bases sitting between them. The CDR3 runs 13 residues. Germline V lookup: CDR1 SEHNR, CDR2 FQNEAQ (reference sequence). The CDR3, as DNA: TGTGCCAGCAGTTACAGTAACACCGGGGAGCTGTTTTTT. It specifies CASSYSNTGELFF.